The 12 T cell receptor beta chains given below trace back to one sample, sequenced in a study of control samples from healthy donors and cancer patients. The assay was immunoSEQ multiplex PCR, and TCRdb's table has in-frame clones only and misses some. The sample records about 140,000 clones, 85% to 95% being singletons. What was sequenced was blood. Receptors originate from a man between 35 and 55 years old in good health.

V gene TRBV21-1 combines with J gene TRBJ2-2; the tabulated D call, TRBD2, remains unverified against the DNA. TRBV21-1 is labeled a pseudogene. This CDR3 spans 17 amino acids. This chain's CDR3 is CASSPLAGGFNTGELFF. In DNA form, the CDR3 reads TGTGCCAGCAGCCCTCTAGCGGGGGGTTTCAACACCGGGGAGCTGTTTTTT.

This clone was picked up one time. The chain couples TRBV18 to TRBJ2-7, with 8 positions matching TRBD1. Germline lookup yields CDR1 KGHSH and CDR2 LQKENI. The V gene end was trimmed by 3 bases and the J gene end by 4 bases; junction bases not matched to a gene: 8. This CDR3 has 15 residues. Here the CDR3 DNA reads TGTGCCAGCTCACCCCGGACAGGGCCCTCATACGAGCAGTACTTC. It encodes CASSPRTGPSYEQYF.

J is TRBJ2-2 and V is TRBV28; 7 bases agree with TRBD1. There are 16 residues in the CDR3. Germline V gene lookup returns CDR1 MDHEN and CDR2 SYDVKM. V trimming: 6 bases; J trimming: 5 bases; junction bases outside the gene matches: 12. CDR3 in amino acids: CASSGPGGARTGELFF. Here the CDR3 DNA reads TGTGCCAGCAGCGGGCCAGGGGGAGCTAGAACCGGGGAGCTGTTTTTT.

The chain uses TRBV12-3 or TRBV12-4 and TRBJ1-2, with D unresolved. The V end was cut by 7 bases, the J end by 7 bases, with 16 bases between. The CDR3 sequence is 13 residues long. In DNA form, the CDR3 reads TGTGCCAGCAATTCCCCGGGTTTGTTTGGCTACACCTTC. It codes for CASNSPGLFGYTF.

The sample holds one count of this clone. The V call is TRBV4-1, the J call TRBJ1-4, with D unclear. CDR3 size: 12 residues. The germline gives CDR1 MGHRA, CDR2 YSYEKL. Trimming removed 3 bases from V and 7 bases from J, with 6 bases in between. The CDR3 loop reads CASSHILEKLFF. The DNA for the CDR3 is TGCGCCAGCAGCCACATTCTTGAAAAACTGTTTTTT.

The chain recombines TRBV9 with TRBJ2-3; the D is unclear. CDR1 and CDR2 from the germline V gene are SGDLS and YYNGEE. V was pared by 0 bases and J by 6 bases, with 11 bases between. The CDR3 spans 14 residues. This chain's CDR3 is CASSVALSQDTQYF. CDR3 coding DNA: TGTGCCAGCAGCGTAGCTCTAAGTCAGGATACGCAGTATTTT. Together with reference TRBV9 and TRBJ2-3, the CDR3 gives the full variable domain: DSGVTQTPKHLITATGQRVTLRCSPRSGDLSVYWYQQSLDQGLQFLIQYYNGEERAKGNILERFSAQQFPDLHSELNLSSLELGDSALYFCASSVALSQDTQYFGPGTRLTVL.

V is TRBV19 and J is TRBJ2-7; 7 bases line up with TRBD1. Trimming cost V 4 bases and J 10 bases; bases outside gene matches: 4. Germline V gives CDR1 LNHDA, CDR2 SQIVND (reference sequence). The CDR3 length is 11 residues. The CDR3 sequence is CASSKGADQYF. DNA of the CDR3: TGTGCCAGTAGTAAGGGGGCCGATCAGTACTTC.

The rearrangement links TRBV18 to TRBJ2-7; 9 nucleotides line up with TRBD1. The V gene end was trimmed by 5 bases and the J gene end by 5 bases; junction bases not matched to a gene: 13. This CDR3 has 16 residues. CDR1 is KGHSH, CDR2 LQKENI, per germline. CDR3 in amino acids: CASSSTGTGRLNEQYF. CDR3 DNA sequence: TGTGCCAGCTCATCGACCGGGACAGGGCGCTTGAACGAGCAGTACTTC.

CDR3 coding DNA: TGTGCCAGCAGCTTTCCCCGGGATCTGGGGCGAGGTGGCTACACCTTC. Protein product: CASSFPRDLGRGGYTF. The rearrangement uses TRBV5-4 and TRBJ1-2; D is possibly TRBD1 (5 bases). CDR1 and CDR2 (germline): SGHNT, YYREEE (reference sequence). The CDR3 spans 16 residues. V was clipped by 2 bases and J by 7 bases, with 21 bases between them. Full variable domain (outside the CDR3, taken from reference TRBV5-4 and TRBJ1-2): ETGVTQSPTHLIKTRGQQVTLRCSSQSGHNTVSWYQQALGQGPQFIFQYYREEENGRGNFPPRFSGLQFPNYSSELNVNALELDDSALYLCASSFPRDLGRGGYTFGSGTRLTVV.

The count of this clone is one. V gene TRBV4-1 combines with J gene TRBJ2-2, with 11 bases identical to TRBD2. This CDR3 region has 13 residues. J lost 7 bases, V lost 6 bases, and 1 base had no gene match. Germline V gene data show CDR1 as MGHRA and CDR2 as YSYEKL. The CDR3 here is CASRGLADGELFF. CDR3 sequence (DNA): TGCGCCAGCAGGGGACTAGCGGACGGGGAGCTGTTTTTT.

The CDR3 region has the DNA TGTGCCAGCAGCTCCTGGGGGGAGGACACTGAAGCTTTCTTT. It encodes CASSSWGEDTEAFF. The genes are TRBV11-2 and TRBJ1-1; possibly TRBD1 for D (5 bases). The germline gives CDR1 SGHAT, CDR2 FQNNGV. The CDR3 totals 14 residues. The V gene lost 4 bases and the J gene lost 3 bases, with 12 bases spanning the gap.

The gene calls are TRBV27 and TRBJ2-2, with D hard to call. The ends were cut back, 2 bases at V and 4 bases at J, with 5 bases in the middle. The germline gives CDR1 MNHEY, CDR2 SMNVEV (reference sequence). CDR3 length: 13 residues. The CDR3 coding sequence is TGTGCCAGCAGTTTACGCAGCACCGGGGAGCTGTTTTTT. Translating gives CASSLRSTGELFF.